Below, 2 T cell receptor beta chains from the same sample are listed, as sequenced in a study of T cells in narcolepsy. The assay was immunoSEQ multiplex PCR, and TCRdb's table has in-frame clones only and misses some. This table has tens of thousands of clones, roughly four fifths appearing once. Sequenced input: memory (CD45RA-) CD4+ T cells from blood. The receptors stem from a human donor in good health.

The chain uses TRBV28 and TRBJ1-2; D is uncertain. Trimming removed 4 bases from V and 0 bases from J, with 9 bases in between. Germline lookup yields CDR1 MDHEN and CDR2 SYDVKM. The CDR3 has 14 residues. The DNA for the CDR3 is TGTGCCAGCAGTTCCGGCGGGGCTAACTATGGCTACACCTTC. It encodes CASSSGGANYGYTF.

Turning to this clone: Other DNA sequences in the same sample also yield this CDR3. The chain combines TRBV7-9 with TRBJ1-1; the D is unclear. V lost 8 bases to trimming and J lost 1 base, with 17 bases between them. The CDR3 spans 15 residues. Germline V lookup: CDR1 SEHNR, CDR2 FQNEAQ (reference sequence). The CDR3 reads CASGLEPGKNTEAFF. The CDR3, as DNA: TGTGCCAGCGGATTGGAACCGGGGAAGAACACTGAAGCTTTCTTT.